These T cell receptor beta chains were read from a single sample in a study of CD4 T cells in relation to SARS-CoV-2 and coronaviruses. Clones were read by immunoSEQ multiplex PCR, and TCRdb kept only the in-frame ones, dropping some. The sample records around 16,000 clones, 76% being singletons. Their target antigens are unknown. Material: CD4+ T cells from PBMCs, cultured in vitro. Every receptor here comes from a human donor in good health. CDR3s include the opening cysteine and the closing phenylalanine or tryptophan. The order of the fields is clone size, J gene, D gene, V gene, CDR3 DNA, CDR3 protein. The D gene is left open where the match is weak. Where a row states a size, it is once, few, many or the class of an expanded clone; other rows omit it.

NA	TRBJ1-1	NA	TRBV6-1	TGTGCCAACGGACAGACGAACACTGAAGCTTTCTTT	CANGQTNTEAFF
NA	TRBJ1-5	NA	TRBV28	TGTGCCAGCAGTTTGAAAATGCGGAATCAGCCCCAGCATTTT	CASSLKMRNQPQHF
few	TRBJ2-2	NA	TRBV9	TGTGCCAGCAGCGTAGGAGGGAACACCGGGGAGCTGTTTTTT	CASSVGGNTGELFF
NA	TRBJ2-5	TRBD1	TRBV5-1	TGCGCCAGCAGCTTGGGGGGGAACAGGGGCCGCGAGACCCAGTACTTC	CASSLGGNRGRETQYF
NA	TRBJ2-2	NA	TRBV15	TGTGCCACCAGCAACCCCAGGGGCATTGACACCGGGGAGCTGTTTTTT	CATSNPRGIDTGELFF
large	TRBJ2-1	TRBD2	TRBV19	TGTGCCAGTAGGAGAGCGGGAGGGCTAACCTACAATGAGCAGTTCTTC	CASRRAGGLTYNEQFF
few	TRBJ1-2	NA	TRBV3-1/TRBV3-2	TGTGCCAGCAGCCCCCTCTCGGGGACTGAGTCTCATGGCTACACCTTC	CASSPLSGTESHGYTF
NA	TRBJ1-4	TRBD1	TRBV15	TGTGCCACCAGCAGAGTAGCATGGGACAGTAATGAAAAACTGTTTTTT	CATSRVAWDSNEKLFF
NA	TRBJ2-7	TRBD1	TRBV2	TGTGCCAGCAGTGAACTGTGGGGGACAGGGGTCGCCGAGCAGTACTTC	CASSELWGTGVAEQYF
NA	TRBJ2-7	NA	TRBV5-1	TGCGCCAGCAGCTTGGACGAGGGGAGGCAGTACTTC	CASSLDEGRQYF
NA	TRBJ1-4	TRBD1	TRBV19	TGTGCCAGCAGGGGGGGTGCTAATGAAAAACTGTTTTTT	CASRGGANEKLFF
NA	TRBJ1-4	NA	TRBV30	TGTGCCTGGAGTACAACAGCCCTTAATGAAAAACTGTTTTTT	CAWSTTALNEKLFF
NA	TRBJ2-2	TRBD2	TRBV11-3	TGTGCCAGCAGCTTAGGAGGACTAGCGGGAACCGGGGAGCTGTTTTTT	CASSLGGLAGTGELFF
NA	TRBJ1-2	NA	TRBV6-5	TGTGCCAGCAGTTATTTGGGACGGAACTATGGCTACACCTTC	CASSYLGRNYGYTF
NA	TRBJ1-2	NA	TRBV27	TGTGCCAGCAGTTTAACAGGCCACTATGGCTACACCTTC	CASSLTGHYGYTF
few	TRBJ1-2	NA	TRBV9	TGTGCCAGCAGCGTAGCAAGTACTCTGGTAGGCGGCTACACCTTC	CASSVASTLVGGYTF
NA	TRBJ1-5	NA	TRBV21-1	TGTGCCAGGGGGGACACATCGAAGAGCAATCAGCCCCAGCATTTT	CARGDTSKSNQPQHF
few	TRBJ1-3	NA	TRBV6-1	TGTGCCAGCAGTGAAGTCGGAAACACCATATATTTT	CASSEVGNTIYF
few	TRBJ2-1	TRBD1	TRBV12-3/TRBV12-4	TGTGCCAGCAGCCGGGACAGGGTCGATGAGCAGTTCTTC	CASSRDRVDEQFF
NA	TRBJ1-1	NA	TRBV10-3	TGTGCCATCAGTGAGAGAAGGAGTACTGAAGCTTTCTTT	CAISERRSTEAFF
once	TRBJ2-5	NA	TRBV12-5	TGTGCTAGTGGTTTGGGACAGAGGAACCAAGAGACCCAGTACTTC	CASGLGQRNQETQYF
NA	TRBJ1-2	NA	TRBV12-3/TRBV12-4	TGTGCCAGCAGGTCCGGGGGAGGCTATGGCTACACCTTC	CASRSGGGYGYTF
NA	TRBJ2-3	NA	TRBV18	TGTGCCAGCTCACCGATAGTTTCACGGCGGGCAGATACGCAGTATTTT	CASSPIVSRRADTQYF
NA	TRBJ2-4	NA	TRBV10-3	TGTGCCATCAGTGAGGAATTCGGGATACTAGCCAAAAACATTCAGTACTTC	CAISEEFGILAKNIQYF
once	TRBJ2-1	NA	TRBV9	TGTGCCAGCAGCCTTGATTCGAGCGAGGGTGAGCAGTTCTTC	CASSLDSSEGEQFF
NA	TRBJ1-5	TRBD1	TRBV2	TGTGCCAGCACCGGGGGGGACAGGGTTTCGGCCCAGCATTTT	CASTGGDRVSAQHF
NA	TRBJ1-2	NA	TRBV28	TGTGCCAGCAGCCCTAACTATGGCTACACCTTC	CASSPNYGYTF
NA	TRBJ2-5	TRBD1	TRBV5-5	TGTGCCAGCAGCCCCTACGGACAGGGGCAAGAGACCCAGTACTTC	CASSPYGQGQETQYF
NA	TRBJ2-2	NA	TRBV6-1	TGTGCCAGCAGTGAAATACGGTCGAACACCGGGGAGCTGTTTTTT	CASSEIRSNTGELFF
NA	TRBJ1-1	TRBD1	TRBV30	TGTGCTTTGAACCGGGGGACAGGGGTTTTTGGCACTGAAGCTTTCTTT	CALNRGTGVFGTEAFF
NA	TRBJ1-6	TRBD1	TRBV5-1	TGCGCCAGCAGTCTCGGACAGGAGAGGAGTTCACCCCTCCACTTT	CASSLGQERSSPLHF
NA	TRBJ2-7	TRBD1	TRBV19	TGTGCCAGTCGGGGGACAGGGACCTCCTACGAGCAGTACTTC	CASRGTGTSYEQYF
NA	TRBJ1-1	TRBD1	TRBV6-5	TGTGCCAGCAGGTCCGGGACAGGGGCTAACACTGAAGCTTTCTTT	CASRSGTGANTEAFF
NA	TRBJ2-1	NA	TRBV5-4	TGTGCCAGCAGCTCCCAAGGAGTAAATGAGCAGTTCTTC	CASSSQGVNEQFF
NA	TRBJ2-5	TRBD2	TRBV29-1	TGCAGCGTGGCTGGGACTAGCGGGGGGGGCGGAAAGACCCAGTACTTC	CSVAGTSGGGGKTQYF
NA	TRBJ2-5	TRBD2	TRBV7-7	TGTGCCAGCAGCTCGTTTCCCGGACTCGGGGGGGAGACCCAGTACTTC	CASSSFPGLGGETQYF
few	TRBJ1-1	NA	TRBV7-9	TGTGCCAGCAGCTTATCGGGCGGGAACACTGAAGCTTTCTTT	CASSLSGGNTEAFF
once	TRBJ1-1	NA	TRBV18	TGTGCCAGCTCACCACCGCGGTCCGGGGCCCCTGAAGCTTTCTTT	CASSPPRSGAPEAFF
NA	TRBJ1-2	NA	TRBV19	TGTGCCAGTCTCGGCCGCCACGCCGACTATGGCTACACCTTC	CASLGRHADYGYTF
NA	TRBJ2-3	TRBD1	TRBV27	TGTGCCAGCAGTATAGGACAGGGAGCAGATACGCAGTATTTT	CASSIGQGADTQYF
NA	TRBJ2-7	TRBD2	TRBV11-2	TGTGCCAGCAGCCAATTAATGACTAGCGGGAGCGCCGAGCAGTACTTC	CASSQLMTSGSAEQYF
NA	TRBJ1-5	TRBD1	TRBV15	TGTGCCACCAGCTATAGACAGGGGGATCAGCCCCAGCATTTT	CATSYRQGDQPQHF
NA	TRBJ1-2	NA	TRBV5-1	TGCGCCAGCAGCTTGGATCTCGCCGTGGTCACAGATGGCTACACCTTC	CASSLDLAVVTDGYTF
NA	TRBJ1-1	TRBD1	TRBV2	TGTGCCAGCAGGGACAGGGGTCTCACTGAAGCTTTCTTT	CASRDRGLTEAFF